Here is one T cell receptor (beta chain) with its context. Antigen unknown. Produced via immunoSEQ multiplex PCR; TCRdb's table is partial and in-frame only. The data contain 46,000 or so clones, around 79% of them singletons. Separate sequencing covered autoproliferating (CFSE-dim) and non-proliferating (CFSE-high) T cells from stimulus-free culture. Replicate wells were pooled after approximately seven days of stimulus-free culture of roughly 5x10^7 CFSE-labeled PBMCs. The sample comes from a study of memory B cells and T cells in multiple sclerosis. The TCR sequence derives from a human donor with multiple sclerosis. Material for sequencing was PBMCs from blood kept in culture.

The CDR3 DNA sequence: TGTGCCACCAGCAGAGCGGCAGGGTGGGCCAGATCACCCCTCCACTTT. This translates into CATSRAAGWARSPLHF. The V gene is TRBV15, the J gene TRBJ1-6; the D gene is possibly TRBD1 (5 bases). V shed 1 base and J shed 10 bases, with 17 bases lying between them. CDR1 is LNHNV and CDR2 is YYDKDF in the germline V gene (reference sequence). The CDR3 sequence is 16 residues long.